This entry is about one T cell receptor beta chain. Its antigen is as yet unknown. This sample stems from a study of cytomegalovirus exposure and HLA in healthy donors. Across the whole study: The study placed about 86% of its approximately 430 genotyped donors in the Caucasian-associated ancestry cluster. Findings and limits, study-wide: Some public TCRs appeared in many individuals, while most sequences were rare. It was confirmed in vitro that a few of the CMV-associated chains were specific for CMV antigens. The study put 150 to 200 TCR beta chains on its list as cytomegalovirus-associated.

The study ran its PCR with 60 Vbeta and 13 Jbeta primers. Profiled with immunoSEQ multiplex PCR; TCRdb holds only in-frame clones, not every one. In the table there are more than 150,000 clones, just under 80% of which are singletons. The TCR comes from a woman aged 45-65 years in good health and CMV-seropositive. The sample comprised PBMCs.

CDR3 sequence reads: CASSLVHGAGGPGVQFF. CDR3 DNA: TGTGCCAGCAGCTTAGTACATGGGGCGGGAGGGCCTGGGGTGCAGTTCTTC. The chain uses TRBV7-6 and TRBJ2-1, with 9 bases aligning to TRBD2. V gave up 1 base and J gave up 12 bases; unmatched junction bases: 16. Germline lookup yields CDR1 SGHVS and CDR2 FNYEAQ. CDR3 length equals 17 residues.